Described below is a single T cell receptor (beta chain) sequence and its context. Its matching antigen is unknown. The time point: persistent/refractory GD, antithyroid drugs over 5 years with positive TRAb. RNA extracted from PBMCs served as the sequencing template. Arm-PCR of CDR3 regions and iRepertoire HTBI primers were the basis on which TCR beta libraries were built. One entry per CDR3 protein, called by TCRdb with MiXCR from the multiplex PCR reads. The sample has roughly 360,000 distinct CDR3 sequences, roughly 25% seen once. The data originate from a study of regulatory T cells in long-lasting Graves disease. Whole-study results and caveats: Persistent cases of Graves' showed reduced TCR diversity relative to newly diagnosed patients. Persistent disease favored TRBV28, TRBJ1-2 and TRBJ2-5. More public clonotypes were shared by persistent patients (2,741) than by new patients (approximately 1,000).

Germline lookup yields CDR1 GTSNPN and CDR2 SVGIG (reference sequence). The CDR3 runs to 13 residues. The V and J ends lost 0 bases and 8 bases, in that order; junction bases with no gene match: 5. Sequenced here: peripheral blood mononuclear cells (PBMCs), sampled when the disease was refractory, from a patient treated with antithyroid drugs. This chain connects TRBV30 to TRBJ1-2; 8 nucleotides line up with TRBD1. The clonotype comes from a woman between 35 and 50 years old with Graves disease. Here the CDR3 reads CAWSVRAGGGYTF. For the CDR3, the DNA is TGTGCCTGGAGTGTACGGGCAGGGGGCGGCTACACCTTC.